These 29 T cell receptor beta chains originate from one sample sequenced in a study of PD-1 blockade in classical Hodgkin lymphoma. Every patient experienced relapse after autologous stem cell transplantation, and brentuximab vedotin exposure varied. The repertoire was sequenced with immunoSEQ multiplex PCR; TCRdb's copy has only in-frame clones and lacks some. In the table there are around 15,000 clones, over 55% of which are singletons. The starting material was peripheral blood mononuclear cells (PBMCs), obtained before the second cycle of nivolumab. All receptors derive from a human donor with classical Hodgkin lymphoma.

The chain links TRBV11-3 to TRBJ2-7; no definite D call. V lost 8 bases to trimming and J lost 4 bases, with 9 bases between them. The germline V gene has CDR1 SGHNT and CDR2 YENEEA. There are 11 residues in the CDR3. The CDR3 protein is CASGNVYEQYF. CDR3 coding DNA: TGTGCCAGCGGAAACGTTTACGAGCAGTACTTC.

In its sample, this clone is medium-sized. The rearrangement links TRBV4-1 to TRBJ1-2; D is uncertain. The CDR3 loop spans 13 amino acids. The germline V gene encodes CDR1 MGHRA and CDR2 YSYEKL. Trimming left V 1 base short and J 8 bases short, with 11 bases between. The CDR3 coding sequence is TGCGCCAGCAGCCAAGCTGTCGGGTCCGGCTACACCTTC. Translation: CASSQAVGSGYTF.

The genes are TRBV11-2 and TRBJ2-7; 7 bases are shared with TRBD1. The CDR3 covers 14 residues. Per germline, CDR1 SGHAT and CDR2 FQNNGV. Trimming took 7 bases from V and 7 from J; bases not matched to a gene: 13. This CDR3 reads CASTGGSYRGEQYF. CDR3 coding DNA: TGTGCCAGCACCGGCGGGTCCTACAGGGGTGAGCAGTACTTC.

The CDR3 region is CASSSPVGAPGANVLTF. CDR3 coding DNA: TGTGCCAGCAGCAGCCCGGTGGGAGCACCTGGGGCCAACGTCCTGACTTTC. The rearrangement links TRBV21-1 to TRBJ2-6; TRBD2, as called in the table, went unchecked against the DNA. TRBV21-1 is deemed a pseudogene. The CDR3 length is 17 residues.

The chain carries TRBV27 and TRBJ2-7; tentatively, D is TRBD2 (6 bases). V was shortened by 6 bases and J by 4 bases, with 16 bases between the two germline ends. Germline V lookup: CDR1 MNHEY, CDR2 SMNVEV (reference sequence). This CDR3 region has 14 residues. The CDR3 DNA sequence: TGTGCCAGCAGGGGAGGAACAGTCGGGTACGAGCAGTACTTC. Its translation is CASRGGTVGYEQYF.

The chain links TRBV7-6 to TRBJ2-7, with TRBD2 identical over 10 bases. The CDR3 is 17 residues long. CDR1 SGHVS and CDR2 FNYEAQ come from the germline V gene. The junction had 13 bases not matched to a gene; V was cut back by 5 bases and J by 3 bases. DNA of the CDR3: TGTGCCAGCAGCCCCTCCGGGGGCTTAGCGGGAGGCTACGAGCAGTACTTC. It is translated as CASSPSGGLAGGYEQYF.

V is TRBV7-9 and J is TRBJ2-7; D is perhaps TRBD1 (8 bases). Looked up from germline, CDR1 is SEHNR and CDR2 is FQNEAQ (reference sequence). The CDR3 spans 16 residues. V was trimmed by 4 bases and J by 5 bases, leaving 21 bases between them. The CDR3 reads CASSSSTDRDYDEQYF. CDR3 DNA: TGTGCCAGCAGCTCCTCTACGGACAGGGACTATGACGAGCAGTACTTC.

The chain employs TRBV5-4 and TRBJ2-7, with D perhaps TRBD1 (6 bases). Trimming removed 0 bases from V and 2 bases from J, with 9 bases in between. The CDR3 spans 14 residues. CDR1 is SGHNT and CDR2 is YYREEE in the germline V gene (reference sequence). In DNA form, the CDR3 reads TGTGCCAGCAGCTTGGGCGAGGGGGCCTACGAGCAGTACTTC. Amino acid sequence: CASSLGEGAYEQYF. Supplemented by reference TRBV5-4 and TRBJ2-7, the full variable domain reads ETGVTQSPTHLIKTRGQQVTLRCSSQSGHNTVSWYQQALGQGPQFIFQYYREEENGRGNFPPRFSGLQFPNYSSELNVNALELDDSALYLCASSLGEGAYEQYFGPGTRLTVT.

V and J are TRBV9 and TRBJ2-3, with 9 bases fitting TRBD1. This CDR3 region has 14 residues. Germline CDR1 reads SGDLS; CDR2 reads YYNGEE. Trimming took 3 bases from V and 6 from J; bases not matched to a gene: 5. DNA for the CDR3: TGTGCCAGCAGCGCGGGACAGGGCAGCGATACGCAGTATTTT. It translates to CASSAGQGSDTQYF.

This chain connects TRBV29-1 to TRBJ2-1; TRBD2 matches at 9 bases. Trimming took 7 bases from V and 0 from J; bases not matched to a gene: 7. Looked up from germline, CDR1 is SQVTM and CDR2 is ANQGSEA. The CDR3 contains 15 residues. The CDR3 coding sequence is TGCAGCGCCCGTAGCGGGGGAAGCTCCTACAATGAGCAGTTCTTC. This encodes CSARSGGSSYNEQFF.

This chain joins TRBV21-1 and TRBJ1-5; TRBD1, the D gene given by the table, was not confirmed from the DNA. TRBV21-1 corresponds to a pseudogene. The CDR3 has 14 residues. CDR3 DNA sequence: TGTGCCAGCACCCCGAAGGGGAGCAATCAGCCCCAGCATTTT. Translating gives CASTPKGSNQPQHF.

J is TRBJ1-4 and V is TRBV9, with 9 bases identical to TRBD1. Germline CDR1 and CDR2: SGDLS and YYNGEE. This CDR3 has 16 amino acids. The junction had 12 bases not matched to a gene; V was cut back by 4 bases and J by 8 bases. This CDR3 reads CASSPRNRGRDEKLFF. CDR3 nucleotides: TGTGCCAGCAGCCCCAGAAACAGGGGGCGCGACGAAAAACTGTTTTTT.

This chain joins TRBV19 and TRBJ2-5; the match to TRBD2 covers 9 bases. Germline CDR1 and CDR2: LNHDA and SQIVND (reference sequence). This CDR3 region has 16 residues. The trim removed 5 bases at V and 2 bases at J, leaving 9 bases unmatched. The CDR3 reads CASSPRRTSAQETQYF. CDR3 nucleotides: TGTGCCAGTAGTCCCCGGCGGACTAGCGCACAAGAGACCCAGTACTTC.

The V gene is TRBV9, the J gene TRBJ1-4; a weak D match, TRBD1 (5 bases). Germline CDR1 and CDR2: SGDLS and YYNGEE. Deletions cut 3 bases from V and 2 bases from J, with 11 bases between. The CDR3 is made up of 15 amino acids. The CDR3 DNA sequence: TGTGCCAGCAGCGCGAAGGGGTGGACTAATGAAAAACTGTTTTTT. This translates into CASSAKGWTNEKLFF.

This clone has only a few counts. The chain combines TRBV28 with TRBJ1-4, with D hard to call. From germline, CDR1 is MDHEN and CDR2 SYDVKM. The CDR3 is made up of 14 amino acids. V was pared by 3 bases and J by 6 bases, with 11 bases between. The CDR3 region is CASSLTGFDEKLFF. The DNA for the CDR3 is TGTGCCAGCAGTTTGACGGGGTTTGATGAAAAACTGTTTTTT.

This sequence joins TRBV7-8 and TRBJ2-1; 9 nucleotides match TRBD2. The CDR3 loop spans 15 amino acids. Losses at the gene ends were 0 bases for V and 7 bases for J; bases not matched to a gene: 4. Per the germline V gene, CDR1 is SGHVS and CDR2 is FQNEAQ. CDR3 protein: CASSLALAGINEQFF. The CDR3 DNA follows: TGTGCCAGCAGCTTAGCACTAGCGGGTATTAATGAGCAGTTCTTC.

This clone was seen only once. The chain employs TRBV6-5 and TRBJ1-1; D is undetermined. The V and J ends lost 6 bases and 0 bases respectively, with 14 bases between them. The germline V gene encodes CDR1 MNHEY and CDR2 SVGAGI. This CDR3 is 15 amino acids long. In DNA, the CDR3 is TGTGCCAGCAGGAACCGGACGGTCATGAACACTGAAGCTTTCTTT. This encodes CASRNRTVMNTEAFF.

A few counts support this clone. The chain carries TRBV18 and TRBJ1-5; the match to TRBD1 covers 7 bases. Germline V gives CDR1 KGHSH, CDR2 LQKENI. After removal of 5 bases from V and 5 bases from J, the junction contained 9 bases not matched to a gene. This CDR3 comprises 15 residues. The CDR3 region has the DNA TGTGCCAGCTCAAAATCGGACAGGCTCTATCAGCCCCAGCATTTT. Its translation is CASSKSDRLYQPQHF.

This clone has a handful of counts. The chain's CDR3 is CSVTVSLKGETQYF. For the CDR3, the DNA is TGCAGCGTCACCGTATCCCTTAAAGGAGAGACCCAGTACTTC. The chain is built from TRBV29-1 and TRBJ2-5; D call uncertain. In germline, CDR1 is SQVTM, CDR2 ANQGSEA. CDR3 length: 14 residues. V was trimmed by 6 bases and J by 4 bases, leaving 18 bases between them.

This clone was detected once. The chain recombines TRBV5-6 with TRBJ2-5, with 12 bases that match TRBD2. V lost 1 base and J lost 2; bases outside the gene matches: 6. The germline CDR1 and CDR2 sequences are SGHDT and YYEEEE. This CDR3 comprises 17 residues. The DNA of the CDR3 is TGTGCCAGCAGCTTGCCTAGCGGGAGGGGGTTTCAAGAGACCCAGTACTTC. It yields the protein CASSLPSGRGFQETQYF.

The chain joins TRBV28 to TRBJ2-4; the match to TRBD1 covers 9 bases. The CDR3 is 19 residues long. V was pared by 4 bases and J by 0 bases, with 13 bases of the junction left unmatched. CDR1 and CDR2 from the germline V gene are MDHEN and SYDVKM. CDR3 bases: TGTGCCAGCAGTTCTTTCGGGACAGGGACTATTCTAGCCAAAAACATTCAGTACTTC. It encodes CASSSFGTGTILAKNIQYF.

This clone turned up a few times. The CDR3 region is CASSSLSGRTTGELFF. The CDR3 DNA is TGTGCCAGCAGCTCCCTTAGCGGTCGTACCACCGGGGAGCTGTTTTTT. The V call is TRBV7-9, the J call TRBJ2-2; maybe TRBD2 (6 bases). Germline V gene sequence: CDR1 SEHNR, CDR2 FQNEAQ (reference sequence). The CDR3 is made up of 16 amino acids. Trimming took off 4 bases at V and 4 bases at J, with 16 bases between the two ends.

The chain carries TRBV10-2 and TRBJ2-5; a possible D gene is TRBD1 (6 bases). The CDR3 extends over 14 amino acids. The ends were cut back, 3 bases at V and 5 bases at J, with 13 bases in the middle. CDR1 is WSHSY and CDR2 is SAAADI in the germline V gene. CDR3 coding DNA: TGCGCCAGCAGTGATTTAACAGGGCAGGAGACCCAGTACTTC. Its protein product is CASSDLTGQETQYF.

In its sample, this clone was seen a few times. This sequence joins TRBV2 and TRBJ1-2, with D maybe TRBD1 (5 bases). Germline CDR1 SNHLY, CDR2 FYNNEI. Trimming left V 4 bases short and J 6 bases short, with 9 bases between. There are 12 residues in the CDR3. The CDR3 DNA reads TGTGCCAGCAGTGTCCAGGGAAATGGCTACACCTTC. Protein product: CASSVQGNGYTF. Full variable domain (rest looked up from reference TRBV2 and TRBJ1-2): EPEVTQTPSHQVTQMGQEVILRCVPISNHLYFYWYRQILGQKVEFLVSFYNNEISEKSEIFDDQFSVERPDGSNFTLKIRSTKLEDSAMYFCASSVQGNGYTFGSGTRLTVV.

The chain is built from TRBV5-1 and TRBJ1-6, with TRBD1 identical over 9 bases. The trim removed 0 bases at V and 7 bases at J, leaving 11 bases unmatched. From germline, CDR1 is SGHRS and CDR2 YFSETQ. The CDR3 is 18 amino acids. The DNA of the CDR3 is TGCGCCAGCAGCTTGGAGGGGACAGGGATCAGGCCCAATTCACCCCTCCACTTT. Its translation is CASSLEGTGIRPNSPLHF.

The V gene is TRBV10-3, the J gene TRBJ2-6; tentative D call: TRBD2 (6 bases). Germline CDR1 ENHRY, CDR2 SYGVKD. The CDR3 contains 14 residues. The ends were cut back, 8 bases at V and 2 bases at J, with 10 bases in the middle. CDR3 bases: TGTGCCATCCCCAGGGAGGCTGGGGCCAACGTCCTGACTTTC. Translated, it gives CAIPREAGANVLTF.

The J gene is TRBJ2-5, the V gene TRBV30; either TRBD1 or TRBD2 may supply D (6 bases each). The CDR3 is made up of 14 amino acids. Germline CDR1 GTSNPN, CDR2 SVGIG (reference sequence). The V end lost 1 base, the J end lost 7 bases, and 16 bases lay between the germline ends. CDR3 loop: CAWSEGGGGRTQYF. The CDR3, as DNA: TGTGCCTGGAGTGAGGGCGGAGGGGGGCGGACCCAGTACTTC.

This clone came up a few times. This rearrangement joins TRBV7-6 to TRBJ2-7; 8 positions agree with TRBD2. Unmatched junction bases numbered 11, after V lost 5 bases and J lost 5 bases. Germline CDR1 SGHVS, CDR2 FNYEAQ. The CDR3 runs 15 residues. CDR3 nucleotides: TGTGCCAGCAGCCCAGCCAGCGGGAGATCCAACGAGCAGTACTTC. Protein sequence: CASSPASGRSNEQYF.

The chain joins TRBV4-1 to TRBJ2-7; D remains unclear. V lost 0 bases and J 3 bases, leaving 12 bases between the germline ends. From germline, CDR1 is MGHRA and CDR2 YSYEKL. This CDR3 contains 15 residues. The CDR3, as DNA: TGCGCCAGCAGCCAAGATTTTGCTCCCGGCTACGAGCAGTACTTC. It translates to CASSQDFAPGYEQYF.